A single sample is the source of the 2 T cell receptor beta chains below, sequenced in a study of T cell responses to AZD1222 COVID-19 vaccine. Sequencing was performed with immunoSEQ multiplex PCR; in TCRdb, only in-frame clones are kept and a portion is missing. The profile shows about 180,000 clones, around 90% of them singletons. This material consisted of peripheral blood, taken 28 days after the second AZD1222 dose. All receptors derive from an adult who received the AZD1222 COVID-19 vaccine.

The V gene is TRBV7-2, the J gene TRBJ1-2; D is perhaps TRBD1 (6 bases). The germline V gene has CDR1 SGHTA and CDR2 FQGNSA. This CDR3 contains 15 residues. V was clipped by 1 base and J by 0 bases, with 9 bases between them. The CDR3 DNA is TGTGCCAGCAGCTTAGGGACAGTGTCTAACTATGGCTACACCTTC. It is translated as CASSLGTVSNYGYTF.

The rearrangement links TRBV7-2 to TRBJ2-5; 7 positions agree with TRBD2. J was trimmed by 4 bases and V by 0 bases; bases with no gene match: 8. CDR1 is SGHTA, CDR2 FQGNSA, per germline. This CDR3 is 16 amino acids long. As DNA, the CDR3 is TGTGCCAGCAGCTTAGCAGGAAGTAGCGGGCGAGAGACCCAGTACTTC. It yields the protein CASSLAGSSGRETQYF.